This is a list of T cell receptor beta chains from one sample in a study of blood T cell repertoires in COVID-19. Data came from immunoSEQ multiplex PCR; TCRdb stores just in-frame clones and leaves some out. The table records roughly 220,000 clones, about 88% of them present only once. Sequences were obtained from peripheral blood. The source of these receptors is a woman in her 50s with COVID-19, enrolled during active disease. The CDR3 runs from the conserved cysteine through the conserved F or W. Each record gives: clone size, J gene, V gene, D gene, CDR3 protein, CDR3 DNA. D genes are given only for firm matches. Clone size is stated in some rows and not others, as once, few, many or a class when expanded.

size: -
J: TRBJ2-1
V: TRBV5-1
D: -
CDR3: CASSLVQGSSYNEQFF
DNA: TGCGCCAGCAGCTTGGTGCAGGGGAGCTCCTACAATGAGCAGTTCTTC

size: -
J: TRBJ2-2
V: TRBV19
D: TRBD2
CDR3: CASSPRVFGGGAWGELFF
DNA: TGTGCCAGTAGCCCTCGCGTCTTTGGCGGGGGGGCATGGGGGGAGCTGTTTTTT

size: -
J: TRBJ1-1
V: TRBV2
D: -
CDR3: CASTEGGGTEAFF
DNA: TGTGCCAGCACTGAGGGGGGAGGGACTGAAGCTTTCTTT

size: -
J: TRBJ2-2
V: TRBV4-3
D: TRBD1
CDR3: CASSQTGGTGELFF
DNA: TGCGCCAGCAGCCAAACAGGGGGAACCGGGGAGCTGTTTTTT

size: -
J: TRBJ2-2
V: TRBV10-2
D: TRBD1
CDR3: CASSGSLPRPGQGNIGELFF
DNA: TGCGCCAGCAGTGGATCCTTACCACGACCGGGACAGGGAAATATAGGGGAGCTGTTTTTT

size: -
J: TRBJ1-3
V: TRBV19
D: TRBD1
CDR3: CASVDRVYTIYF
DNA: TGTGCCAGCGTGGACAGGGTATACACCATATATTTT

size: -
J: TRBJ2-5
V: TRBV3-1/TRBV3-2
D: -
CDR3: CASSQIGETQYF
DNA: TGTGCCAGCAGCCAAATCGGAGAGACCCAGTACTTC

size: -
J: TRBJ1-2
V: TRBV27
D: -
CDR3: CASSLRGGESYGYTF
DNA: TGTGCCAGCAGTTTAAGGGGGGGCGAATCTTATGGCTACACCTTC

size: -
J: TRBJ2-6
V: TRBV6-5
D: -
CDR3: CATLPISSGANVLTF
DNA: TGTGCCACCCTTCCGATTAGCTCTGGGGCCAACGTCCTGACTTTC

size: -
J: TRBJ2-7
V: TRBV7-2
D: TRBD1
CDR3: CASSLARTGAAYEQYF
DNA: TGTGCCAGCAGCTTAGCGCGGACAGGGGCCGCCTACGAGCAGTACTTC

size: -
J: TRBJ2-3
V: TRBV29-1
D: TRBD2
CDR3: CSVGASGGSTDTQYF
DNA: TGCAGCGTTGGGGCGTCGGGGGGGTCCACAGATACGCAGTATTTT

size: -
J: TRBJ1-5
V: TRBV27
D: -
CDR3: CASSLKAGNQPQHF
DNA: TGTGCCAGCAGTTTAAAAGCAGGGAATCAGCCCCAGCATTTT

size: -
J: TRBJ1-5
V: TRBV18
D: -
CDR3: CASSLQRGAEQPQHF
DNA: TGTGCCAGCTCACTGCAGCGGGGGGCGGAACAGCCCCAGCATTTT

size: -
J: TRBJ1-3
V: TRBV9
D: -
CDR3: CASSPGLTSGNTIYF
DNA: TGTGCCAGCAGCCCGGGACTGACCTCTGGAAACACCATATATTTT

size: -
J: TRBJ1-1
V: TRBV5-6
D: -
CDR3: CASSLMRGNTEAFF
DNA: TGTGCCAGCAGCTTGATGCGCGGGAACACTGAAGCTTTCTTT

size: -
J: TRBJ2-7
V: TRBV25-1
D: -
CDR3: CASRETGYEQYF
DNA: TGTGCCAGCAGGGAAACAGGGTACGAGCAGTACTTC

size: many
J: TRBJ2-1
V: TRBV28
D: TRBD2
CDR3: CASSLEAGGHRNEQFF
DNA: TGTGCCAGCAGTCTGGAGGCGGGGGGGCATCGCAATGAGCAGTTCTTC

size: -
J: TRBJ1-2
V: TRBV5-1
D: TRBD1
CDR3: CASSSTGEYGYGYTF
DNA: TGCGCCAGCAGCTCGACAGGGGAGTATGGGTATGGCTACACCTTC

size: few
J: TRBJ1-1
V: TRBV24-1
D: -
CDR3: CATSDLGKLNTEAFF
DNA: TGTGCCACCAGTGATTTGGGCAAACTGAACACTGAAGCTTTCTTT

size: -
J: TRBJ1-5
V: TRBV5-6
D: TRBD1
CDR3: CASSLQGARLNQPQHF
DNA: TGTGCCAGCAGCTTGCAGGGGGCCCGCCTTAATCAGCCCCAGCATTTT

size: -
J: TRBJ2-3
V: TRBV28
D: -
CDR3: CASSPSLPGDTQYF
DNA: TGTGCCAGCAGTCCCTCCCTGCCGGGGGATACGCAGTATTTT

size: -
J: TRBJ1-3
V: TRBV13
D: TRBD1
CDR3: CASSFTGTGTRSGNTIYF
DNA: TGTGCCAGCAGCTTTACCGGGACAGGGACACGATCTGGAAACACCATATATTTT

size: -
J: TRBJ2-3
V: TRBV5-1
D: TRBD2
CDR3: CASSWTGTSDFEYF
DNA: TGCGCCAGCAGCTGGACCGGGACTAGCGATTTCGAGTATTTT

size: -
J: TRBJ2-2
V: TRBV11-2
D: TRBD2
CDR3: CASSPFRLAGGRYTGELFF
DNA: TGTGCCAGCAGCCCTTTCCGACTAGCGGGGGGGCGATACACCGGGGAGCTGTTTTTT

size: -
J: TRBJ2-3
V: TRBV19
D: TRBD2
CDR3: CASSGRPPLAGGDTQYF
DNA: TGTGCCAGTAGTGGAAGACCCCCGCTAGCGGGGGGGGATACGCAGTATTTT

size: -
J: TRBJ1-1
V: TRBV30
D: -
CDR3: CAWKLSQEAFF
DNA: TGTGCCTGGAAACTTTCGCAAGAAGCTTTCTTT

size: -
J: TRBJ1-5
V: TRBV27
D: -
CDR3: CASSPGTPQSSNQPQHF
DNA: TGTGCCAGCAGTCCTGGGACTCCTCAGAGTAGCAATCAGCCCCAGCATTTT